The clone carrying this TCR beta chain came up many times. Its antigen is undetermined. The data belong to a study of spatial heterogeneity in lung cancer. Turning to the study itself: Detection consistently captured more beta-chain sequences than alpha-chain sequences.

Noted time point: sample taken at primary tumor resection. The study sequenced unsorted whole RNA from tumor, nontumor lung or frozen PBMC. A total of under 80 untreated early-stage non-small cell lung cancer patients served as donors. The library protocol tagged each TCR cDNA with a unique molecular identifier. TCRdb reanalysed the 5' RACE reads using MiXCR and keeps one entry per CDR3 protein. This table holds approximately 24,000 distinct CDR3 sequences, 4.5% to 5.5% found once. Study-wide findings and caveats: Blood contained ubiquitous expanded tumor TCRs more at resection than at follow-up.

V lost 5 bases, J lost 0 bases, and 8 bases stayed unmatched. This CDR3 has 17 residues. In germline, CDR1 is MGHRA, CDR2 YSYEKL. The chain employs TRBV4-1 and TRBJ2-3; 10 positions agree with TRBD1. Sequencing was performed on PBMCs, taken at surgery. The receptor was derived from a male donor with early-stage non-small cell lung cancer. CDR3 sequence: CASSTPDRGLSTDTQYF. The CDR3 DNA reads as TGCGCCAGCAGCACGCCCGACAGGGGGCTAAGCACAGATACGCAGTATTTT.